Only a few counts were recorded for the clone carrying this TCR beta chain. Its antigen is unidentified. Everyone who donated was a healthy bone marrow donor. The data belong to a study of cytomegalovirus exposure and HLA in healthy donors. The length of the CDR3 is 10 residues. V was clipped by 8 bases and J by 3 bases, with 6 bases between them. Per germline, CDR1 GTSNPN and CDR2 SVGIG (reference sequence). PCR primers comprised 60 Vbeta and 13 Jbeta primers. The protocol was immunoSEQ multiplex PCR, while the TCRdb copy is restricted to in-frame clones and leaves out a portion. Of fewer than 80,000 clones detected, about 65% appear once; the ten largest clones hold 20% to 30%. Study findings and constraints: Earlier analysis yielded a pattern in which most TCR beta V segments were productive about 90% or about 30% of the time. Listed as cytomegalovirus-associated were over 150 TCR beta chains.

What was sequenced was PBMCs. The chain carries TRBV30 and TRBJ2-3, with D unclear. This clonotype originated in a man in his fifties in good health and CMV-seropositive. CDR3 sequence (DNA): TGTGCCAGCGAGACAGATACGCAGTATTTT. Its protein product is CASETDTQYF.